This T cell receptor beta chain emerged from a study of human T cells and chemical hapten exposure. TCRdb reprocessed the RACE reads with MiXCR, giving one entry per CDR3 protein. Of 180,000 or so distinct CDR3 sequences in the sample, more than 14% were seen once. This clonotype came up many times. The time point is: patch test 1, 2 weeks after DPC sensitization. The treatment is: therapeutic diphenylcyclopropenone sensitization with weekly scalp DPC. CDR3 length: 14 amino acids. Germline assignment: CDR1 SEHNR and CDR2 FQNEAQ (reference sequence). Trimming took off 1 base at V and 3 bases at J, with 9 bases between the two ends.

The sequence derives from a woman aged 30 to 39 with alopecia areata. Some clones in this sample may be carry-over from other donors' samples. Source: whole blood, taken in connection with sensitization to the hapten diphenylcyclopropenone (DPC). The V call is TRBV7-9, the J call TRBJ1-2; D call uncertain. The CDR3 DNA sequence: TGTGCCAGCAGCTTAGACCGCGCTCACTATGGCTACACCTTC. Encoded protein: CASSLDRAHYGYTF.